The 4 T cell receptor beta chains below come from one sample, sequenced in a study of T-cell reconstitution after alpha-beta-depleted transplantation in children. Findings and limits, study-wide: When one year had passed after transplant, most T-cell counts and diversity came from newly produced T cells.

These receptors have no known antigen. Library preparation (for TCRbeta) was performed with unique molecular identifiers. TCRdb re-derived calls from the PCR reads in MiXCR, one entry per CDR3 protein. Of fewer than 350,000 distinct CDR3 sequences in the sample, 6.5% to 9% were seen once. The sample consisted of peripheral blood, taken 360 days after TCRalphabeta/CD19-depleted stem cell transplant. Receptors were obtained from a female patient aged 2-15 years who had a stem cell transplant for Fanconi anemia, so the T cells may come from the graft donor.

This clonotype was recorded many times. The chain recombines TRBV3-1 with TRBJ2-1; unclear D gene. Germline CDR1 is LGHDT and CDR2 is YNNKEL (reference sequence). V was pared by 4 bases and J by 0 bases, with 10 bases between. This CDR3 spans 15 amino acids. The CDR3 nucleotides are TGTGCCAGCAGCCCCGCCTCCAGCTCCTACAATGAGCAGTTCTTC. Amino acid sequence: CASSPASSSYNEQFF.

The table lists this clonotype with many counts. The rearrangement uses TRBV6-2 or TRBV6-3 and TRBJ1-5; the match to TRBD1 covers 9 bases. V shed 10 bases and J 5 bases; nucleotides not matched to a gene: 6. CDR3 length: 13 amino acids. Per germline, CDR1 MNHEY and CDR2 SVGEGT. For the CDR3, the DNA is TGTGCCACCAACAGGGGGCCAGATCAGCCCCAGCATTTT. It is translated as CATNRGPDQPQHF.

This clonotype was recorded many times. The J gene is TRBJ2-1, the V gene TRBV3-1; possible D gene TRBD2, 6 bases. Trimming took off 1 base at V and 2 bases at J, with 12 bases between the two ends. Germline CDR1 is LGHDT and CDR2 is YNNKEL (reference sequence). This CDR3 spans 16 amino acids. The CDR3 bases are TGTGCCAGCAGCCAAGTGAGGAGGGCCGCCTACAATGAGCAGTTCTTC. Translating it yields CASSQVRRAAYNEQFF.

The chain joins TRBV3-1 to TRBJ2-5, with D unresolved. CDR3 length equals 16 residues. Trimming stripped 3 bases from V and 4 bases from J, with 18 bases between. Germline V gene sequence: CDR1 LGHDT, CDR2 YNNKEL (reference sequence). CDR3 sequence: CASSHFLFSSRETQYF. The CDR3 DNA reads TGTGCCAGCAGCCACTTTCTCTTTAGTTCCCGAGAGACCCAGTACTTC.